The T cell receptor (beta chain) described here comes from a study of blood T cell repertoires in COVID-19. V lost 2 bases, J lost 0 bases, and 4 bases stayed unmatched. Germline V lookup: CDR1 LGHNA, CDR2 YNFKEQ. The CDR3 contains 17 residues. Generated by immunoSEQ multiplex PCR, the TCRdb table keeps only in-frame clones and is missing some. The sample lists around 95,000 clones, roughly 79% occurring once. Sequences were obtained from peripheral blood. The chain links TRBV4-2 to TRBJ2-1; the match to TRBD2 covers 10 bases. This sequence was found in an older man with active or convalescent COVID-19. DNA of the CDR3: TGTGCCAGCAGCCAACAAGCGGGGGGGCCCTCCTACAATGAGCAGTTCTTC. This codes for CASSQQAGGPSYNEQFF.